This paragraph reports one TCR beta chain. The antigen is undetermined. This entry belongs to a study of cytomegalovirus exposure and HLA in healthy donors. Study-wide background: Inside one of the first data releases sat around 86 million unique TCRs taken from HLA-typed donors. Study conclusions and caveats: In vitro, a few CMV-associated chains proved specific for CMV antigens. It was in a later analysis that TCR association rates were seen to vary by HLA locus, highest for DRB1 and lowest for HLA-C.

13 Jbeta primers and 60 Vbeta primers were used for the PCR. Generated by immunoSEQ multiplex PCR, the TCRdb table keeps only in-frame clones and is missing some. The sample lists about 130,000 clones, roughly 78% occurring once. The CDR3 is made up of 15 amino acids. Per germline, CDR1 MNHEY and CDR2 SVGAGI. V shed 5 bases and J shed 2 bases, with 13 bases lying between them. The genes are TRBV6-5 and TRBJ1-5; TRBD1 might be the D (6 bases). Sequenced input: PBMCs. The receptor comes from a man in his thirties or forties in good health and CMV-seronegative. The CDR3 loop reads CASSVDRLGNQPQHF. CDR3 bases: TGTGCCAGCAGTGTTGACAGGCTTGGCAATCAGCCCCAGCATTTT.